This T cell receptor beta chain was found in a study of prognosis after radiotherapy for stage I lung cancer (dated by TCRdb to about 2021). About the study as a whole: Between early 2018 and early 2019, fewer than 20 stage I NSCLC patients were enrolled in Nanjing, China. About 5 patients had oligometastatic NSCLC after surgical resection of the primary tumor, and more than eleven had newly diagnosed primary stage I lung tumors. For each of the roughly 19 patients, one blood sample was taken before SBRT and one after, so the study sequenced about 38 samples in total. The cohort comprised 13 men and 5 or 6 women with a median age of almost 75 years, ranging from roughly 50 to 84 years. In every patient, SBRT was given without any concurrent therapy. SBRT was delivered in 3 to 5 fractions with a biologically effective dose of at least 100 Gy, and image-guided IMRT or VMAT was used for delivery. All patients were considered medically inoperable, owing to comorbidities in roughly 11 and refusal of surgery in over five. Tumor histology was squamous cell carcinoma in 7 or 8 patients and adenocarcinoma in roughly 13. About 20% of the 19 patients developed distant metastases after SBRT, at a median of around seven months; the other 15 showed no significant progression. Peripheral blood TCR beta repertoires were profiled in stage I NSCLC patients before and after stereotactic body radiotherapy, and the repertoires were related to distant failure.

A remark on this clonotype: Its antigen remains undetermined. Base qualities are not at hand, and no much larger clone is one base apart.

The junction carries 7 bases between V and J, which are trimmed by 3 bases and 4 bases respectively. The CDR3 spans 13 residues, from the cysteine through the phenylalanine. Left in the record is the CDR3 DNA by itself, 39 bases read in frame from the first base. The germline V gene (reference sequence) gives CDR1 as LNHDA and CDR2 as SQIVND. Overall results and qualifications from the work: Differences by metastasis status were reportedly seen in TRBV and TRBJ usage frequencies, involving two V genes at baseline and, after SBRT, roughly ten V genes and two J genes. Tumor specificity of expanded TCR clones was not determined. After SBRT, the count of unique TCR clones dropped from a median of about 10,000 beforehand to nearly 7,000 afterward (Wilcoxon paired P=0.011). Post-SBRT Shannon entropy and its change from baseline were lower in patients who developed distant metastases; baseline Shannon entropy was not associated with metastases. The study was limited by the small cohort and short follow-up, and independent validation of the study findings is required. All reported P values were unadjusted for multiple comparisons.

All patients had node-negative disease on CT and PET/CT, and none had a history of other malignancies or had previously received chemotherapy or radiotherapy. At each of two time points, approximately 5.9 milliliters of peripheral venous blood were collected into EDTA tubes. Ficoll-Paque Plus density-gradient centrifugation was used to isolate PBMCs. Right after collection, samples were placed at -80 degrees C and kept there until analysis. Two rounds of multiplex PCR were used to amplify the TCR beta CDR3 region from genomic DNA. In the first PCR round, primers specific to each TRBV and TRBJ gene were used, and the primer sequences were filed in Chinese patent CN105087789A. Universal primers were used in the second round of PCR. The Roche High Pure PCR Template Preparation Kit was used to extract genomic DNA from frozen PBMCs. The libraries underwent paired-end sequencing with 151 bp reads on an Illumina HiSeq 3000. In the source study's methods: Raw reads lacking the multiplex PCR primer sequences were removed with CutAdapt. PEAR was used to merge high-quality paired reads into contigs. By aligning each contig to reference sequences, MiXCR assigned the TRB V, D and J gene segments to that contig. CDR3 sequences were clustered by base quality and sequence similarity to remove sequencing errors. Shannon entropy, normalized by the natural log of the productive TCR sequence number, served as the measure of diversity. Clonality was defined as one minus Shannon entropy divided by the natural log of the number of unique clonotypes. Progression-free survival cut-offs for repertoire metrics were chosen using the Youden index of ROC curves, with analyses run in R 3.5.3. The public reads were reanalyzed by TCRdb: fastp trimming at Q25, MiXCR alignment, in-frame beta chains only. Each CDR3 protein appears once, grouped with its most common genes and DNA. Here the V and J calls rest on TCRdb's processing, not on the authors' analysis. This sample gives about 9,000 distinct CDR3 sequences in total; less than 70% of them show up just once. In total, the top ten clones hold roughly 20% of the sample.

This chain is built from TRBV19 and TRBJ1-5; the D gene is not confidently resolved. The clonotype originates from a donor aged 50 or older with non-small cell lung cancer. This specimen consisted of PBMCs, obtained before or after stereotactic body radiation therapy (not recorded which). The CDR3 reads as follows: CASSIAHNQPQHF. The DNA sequence is given as TGTGCCAGTAGTATTGCTCATAATCAGCCCCAGCATTTT.